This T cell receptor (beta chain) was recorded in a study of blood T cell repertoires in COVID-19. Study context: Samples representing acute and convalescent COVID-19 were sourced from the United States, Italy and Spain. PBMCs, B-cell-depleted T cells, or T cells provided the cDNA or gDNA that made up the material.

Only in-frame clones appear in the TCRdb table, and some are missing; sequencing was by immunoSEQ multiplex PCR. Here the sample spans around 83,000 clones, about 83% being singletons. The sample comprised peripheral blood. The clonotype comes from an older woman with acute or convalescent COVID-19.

The CDR3 loop reads CASSLGTGSGNTIYF. The CDR3 DNA follows: TGTGCCAGCAGCTTGGGAACCGGCTCTGGAAACACCATATATTTT. This sequence joins TRBV5-6 and TRBJ1-3; D uncertain. Germline values: CDR1 SGHDT, CDR2 YYEEEE. The CDR3 is 15 residues long. The V gene lost 0 bases and the J gene lost 0 bases, with 7 bases spanning the gap.